A selection of T cell receptor beta chains follows, all from one sample in a study of blood T cell dynamics during melanoma immunotherapy. TCRdb's copy holds only in-frame clones and misses some; the assay was immunoSEQ multiplex PCR. The table has about 11,000 clones, 70% to 90% seen once. The material was blood, obtained from a patient treated with checkpoint blockade. Source of these receptors: a human donor with melanoma. CDR3s include the opening cysteine and the closing phenylalanine or tryptophan. The order of the fields is V gene, clone size, D gene, J gene, CDR3 protein, CDR3 DNA. D genes are given only for firm matches. Expanded clones get a size class; other rows say once, few or many, or leave the size out.

v_gene: TRBV27
abundance: -
d_gene: -
j_gene: TRBJ1-1
CDR3aa: CASIKWVGNTEAFF
CDR3nt: TGTGCCAGCATTAAGTGGGTGGGGAACACTGAAGCTTTCTTT

v_gene: TRBV30
abundance: -
d_gene: TRBD1
j_gene: TRBJ1-6
CDR3aa: CAWSPTYDRVISPLHF
CDR3nt: TGTGCCTGGAGTCCAACCTATGACAGGGTAATTTCACCCCTCCACTTT

v_gene: TRBV11-2
abundance: -
d_gene: -
j_gene: TRBJ2-6
CDR3aa: CASSVPTGLTGANVLTF
CDR3nt: TGTGCCAGCAGCGTACCGACGGGGCTCACTGGGGCCAACGTCCTGACTTTC

v_gene: TRBV30
abundance: -
d_gene: -
j_gene: TRBJ1-3
CDR3aa: CAWTPGRSSGNTIYF
CDR3nt: TGTGCCTGGACACCGGGACGCAGCTCTGGAAACACCATATATTTT

v_gene: TRBV10-1
abundance: -
d_gene: TRBD1
j_gene: TRBJ1-4
CDR3aa: CASSESGQGAPNEKLFF
CDR3nt: TGCGCCAGCAGTGAGTCGGGACAGGGGGCACCTAATGAAAAACTGTTTTTT

v_gene: TRBV13
abundance: -
d_gene: -
j_gene: TRBJ1-3
CDR3aa: CASSLTGTGNTIYF
CDR3nt: TGTGCCAGCAGCTTAACAGGGACAGGAAACACCATATATTTT

v_gene: TRBV19
abundance: -
d_gene: -
j_gene: TRBJ1-2
CDR3aa: CASTPGTGLIYGYTF
CDR3nt: TGTGCCAGTACCCCTGGTACAGGGCTAATCTATGGCTACACCTTC

v_gene: TRBV27
abundance: -
d_gene: TRBD2
j_gene: TRBJ2-1
CDR3aa: CASTRESGGYNEQFF
CDR3nt: TGTGCCAGCACCCGGGAGTCGGGGGGGTACAATGAGCAGTTCTTC

v_gene: TRBV19
abundance: -
d_gene: -
j_gene: TRBJ2-1
CDR3aa: CASSTGGRAYNEQFF
CDR3nt: TGTGCCAGTAGTACCGGCGGCAGGGCCTACAATGAGCAGTTCTTC

v_gene: TRBV23-1
abundance: -
d_gene: -
j_gene: TRBJ2-1
CDR3aa: CASSQPHPLCNEQFF
CDR3nt: TGCGCCAGCAGTCAACCCCACCCCCTCTGCAATGAGCAGTTCTTC

v_gene: TRBV9
abundance: once
d_gene: -
j_gene: TRBJ1-6
CDR3aa: CASSVGRSYNSPLHF
CDR3nt: TGTGCCAGCAGCGTAGGGCGGAGTTATAATTCACCCCTCCACTTT

v_gene: TRBV4-1
abundance: -
d_gene: -
j_gene: TRBJ1-2
CDR3aa: CASSQDGQPYGYTF
CDR3nt: TGCGCCAGCAGCCAGGACGGACAGCCCTATGGCTACACCTTC

v_gene: TRBV5-1
abundance: -
d_gene: -
j_gene: TRBJ2-7
CDR3aa: CASALLEGRVGEQYF
CDR3nt: TGCGCCAGCGCCTTGCTCGAAGGAAGGGTGGGCGAGCAGTACTTC

v_gene: TRBV6-5
abundance: -
d_gene: TRBD1
j_gene: TRBJ2-7
CDR3aa: CASRPTDRANGEQYF
CDR3nt: TGTGCCAGCAGACCCACGGACAGGGCTAACGGCGAGCAGTACTTC

v_gene: TRBV5-1
abundance: -
d_gene: -
j_gene: TRBJ2-7
CDR3aa: CASSDAGGYEQYF
CDR3nt: TGCGCCAGCAGCGACGCTGGGGGATACGAGCAGTACTTC

v_gene: TRBV19
abundance: -
d_gene: -
j_gene: TRBJ2-7
CDR3aa: CASSIAGWTYEQYF
CDR3nt: TGTGCCAGTAGTATAGCAGGCTGGACCTACGAGCAGTACTTC

v_gene: TRBV9
abundance: once
d_gene: -
j_gene: TRBJ2-2
CDR3aa: CASSVRFNTGELFF
CDR3nt: TGTGCCAGCAGCGTTAGATTTAACACCGGGGAGCTGTTTTTT

v_gene: TRBV7-2
abundance: few
d_gene: -
j_gene: TRBJ1-2
CDR3aa: CASSRGQAYGYTF
CDR3nt: TGTGCCAGCAGCCGGGGGCAGGCCTATGGCTACACCTTC

v_gene: TRBV4-3
abundance: -
d_gene: -
j_gene: TRBJ1-2
CDR3aa: CASSQEVGSSYGYTF
CDR3nt: TGCGCCAGCAGCCAAGAAGTGGGAAGCTCCTATGGCTACACCTTC

v_gene: TRBV7-2
abundance: once
d_gene: -
j_gene: TRBJ1-3
CDR3aa: CASKQGSGNTIYF
CDR3nt: TGTGCCAGCAAACAGGGCTCTGGAAACACCATATATTTT

v_gene: TRBV2
abundance: -
d_gene: TRBD1
j_gene: TRBJ2-3
CDR3aa: CASSEAGQVRYF
CDR3nt: TGTGCCAGCAGTGAAGCGGGACAGGTTAGGTATTTT

v_gene: TRBV9
abundance: -
d_gene: TRBD2
j_gene: TRBJ2-7
CDR3aa: CASSPSGLAGGPPAYEQYF
CDR3nt: TGTGCCAGCAGCCCTTCGGGACTAGCGGGGGGCCCACCCGCCTACGAGCAGTACTTC

v_gene: TRBV4-3
abundance: -
d_gene: -
j_gene: TRBJ1-1
CDR3aa: CASSQDRGGTEAFF
CDR3nt: TGCGCCAGCAGCCAAGATCGTGGAGGCACTGAAGCTTTCTTT

v_gene: TRBV14
abundance: -
d_gene: -
j_gene: TRBJ1-1
CDR3aa: CASSLGGEAFF
CDR3nt: TGTGCCAGCAGCCTCGGCGGCGAAGCTTTCTTT

v_gene: TRBV7-6
abundance: -
d_gene: -
j_gene: TRBJ2-3
CDR3aa: CASSRGENTQYF
CDR3nt: TGTGCCAGCAGCCGCGGCGAGAATACGCAGTATTTT

v_gene: TRBV30
abundance: -
d_gene: -
j_gene: TRBJ1-5
CDR3aa: CAWSVGGIQPQHF
CDR3nt: TGTGCCTGGAGTGTAGGGGGTATCCAGCCCCAGCATTTT

v_gene: TRBV7-2
abundance: -
d_gene: TRBD1
j_gene: TRBJ2-5
CDR3aa: CASSSGTGLGTQYF
CDR3nt: TGTGCCAGCAGCTCGGGGACAGGGCTAGGGACCCAGTACTTC

v_gene: TRBV11-1
abundance: -
d_gene: -
j_gene: TRBJ2-5
CDR3aa: CASSFQEEETQYF
CDR3nt: TGTGCCAGCAGCTTTCAGGAGGAAGAGACCCAGTACTTC

v_gene: TRBV5-1
abundance: few
d_gene: -
j_gene: TRBJ2-1
CDR3aa: CASSSGDLPIGIF
CDR3nt: TGCGCCAGCAGCTCTGGCGACCTCCCGATAGGGATCTTC

v_gene: TRBV7-9
abundance: few
d_gene: -
j_gene: TRBJ1-2
CDR3aa: CASSPTVGQGSGYTF
CDR3nt: TGTGCCAGCAGCCCCACGGTAGGCCAGGGTAGCGGCTACACCTTC

v_gene: TRBV4-2
abundance: -
d_gene: -
j_gene: TRBJ1-2
CDR3aa: CASSHSGTAGYGYTF
CDR3nt: TGTGCCAGCAGCCACTCCGGGACCGCGGGCTATGGCTACACCTTC

v_gene: TRBV7-3
abundance: -
d_gene: -
j_gene: TRBJ2-2
CDR3aa: CASTQQTSGGELFF
CDR3nt: TGTGCCAGCACCCAACAAACGTCTGGCGGGGAGCTGTTTTTT

v_gene: TRBV19
abundance: -
d_gene: -
j_gene: TRBJ1-5
CDR3aa: CASSISEKKPQHF
CDR3nt: TGTGCCAGTAGTATTTCAGAAAAGAAGCCCCAGCATTTT

v_gene: TRBV14
abundance: -
d_gene: -
j_gene: TRBJ1-2
CDR3aa: CASSPYSGGGGYTF
CDR3nt: TGTGCCAGCAGCCCTTATTCGGGGGGAGGAGGCTACACCTTC

v_gene: TRBV7-2
abundance: few
d_gene: -
j_gene: TRBJ2-7
CDR3aa: CASSLWGTYEQYF
CDR3nt: TGTGCCAGCAGCTTATGGGGGACCTACGAGCAGTACTTC

v_gene: TRBV6-5
abundance: -
d_gene: -
j_gene: TRBJ1-3
CDR3aa: CASTPHPSYGNTIYF
CDR3nt: TGTGCCAGCACCCCACATCCCTCTTACGGAAACACCATATATTTT

v_gene: TRBV5-1
abundance: -
d_gene: TRBD1
j_gene: TRBJ2-5
CDR3aa: CASSFGQGARETQYF
CDR3nt: TGCGCCAGCAGCTTCGGACAGGGGGCGCGTGAGACCCAGTACTTC

v_gene: TRBV19
abundance: -
d_gene: -
j_gene: TRBJ1-1
CDR3aa: CASSKGTEAFF
CDR3nt: TGTGCCAGTAGTAAAGGGACTGAAGCTTTCTTT

v_gene: TRBV19
abundance: few
d_gene: TRBD1
j_gene: TRBJ1-1
CDR3aa: CASRTAGQLNTEAFF
CDR3nt: TGTGCCAGTAGGACAGCGGGACAGTTGAACACTGAAGCTTTCTTT

v_gene: TRBV4-1
abundance: once
d_gene: -
j_gene: TRBJ1-1
CDR3aa: CASSQDYVQEAFF
CDR3nt: TGCGCCAGCAGCCAAGATTACGTACAGGAAGCTTTCTTT

v_gene: TRBV4-3
abundance: -
d_gene: -
j_gene: TRBJ1-1
CDR3aa: CASSQDRYQKNTEAFF
CDR3nt: TGCGCCAGCAGCCAAGATCGGTATCAGAAGAACACTGAAGCTTTCTTT

v_gene: TRBV10-3
abundance: once
d_gene: -
j_gene: TRBJ1-1
CDR3aa: CAISESSGTAREAFF
CDR3nt: TGTGCCATCAGTGAGTCCTCCGGGACCGCTCGGGAAGCTTTCTTT

v_gene: TRBV6-5
abundance: -
d_gene: TRBD1
j_gene: TRBJ1-5
CDR3aa: CASSYGGGGNQPQHF
CDR3nt: TGTGCCAGCAGTTATGGAGGGGGCGGCAATCAGCCCCAGCATTTT